This T cell receptor (beta chain) was recovered during a study of CD8 T cells in Susac syndrome. Blood CD8+ and CD4+ T cells underwent high-throughput TCR beta sequencing. Controls comprised healthy donors matched for age and sex. Per germline, CDR1 SGHAT and CDR2 FQNNGV. Trimming pared 7 bases from V and 3 bases from J, leaving 19 bases between. This CDR3 region has 15 residues. A note on this clonotype: What it binds is not known.

Whole-study findings and limits: As acknowledged by the study, its TCR sequencing and HLA analysis included a relatively small number of individuals.

Random hexamers were used to reverse transcribe an amount of about 0.45 to 1 ug RNA. MiXCR was run by TCRdb on the immunoSEQ multiplex PCR reads, yielding one entry per CDR3 protein. This repertoire shows more than 95,000 distinct CDR3 sequences, around 94% found once; its top ten account for more than 0.075%. The TCR originated in a human donor in good health. Specimen: CD4+ T cells from PBMCs. The chain couples TRBV11-2 to TRBJ2-7; D possibly matches TRBD1 or TRBD2 (7 bases each). The CDR3 region is CASNSPGGGFYEQYF. The CDR3 coding sequence is TGTGCCAGCAACAGTCCAGGGGGGGGATTCTACGAGCAGTACTTC.